Here is one T cell receptor (beta chain) with its context. Its antigen remains unidentified. These data belong to a study of T cells in Graves' hyperthyroidism and ophthalmopathy. Study details: Any treatment followed the collection of peripheral blood at initial diagnosis. General observations from the study: In blood, most of the thyroid clonotypes expanded above 0.001 were also present. Ophthalmopathy and stable hyperthyroidism were separated by a 13 V-J model.

Authors of the study amplified TCR beta CDR3 regions from RNA transcripts. A first-round RT-PCR of the TCR CDR3 used the HTBI primer set. MiXCR, run by TCRdb on the multiplex PCR reads, gives a single entry per CDR3 protein. The sample contains approximately 700,000 distinct CDR3 sequences, over 15% of which appear only once. The CDR3 is 15 residues long. The germline V and J ends were trimmed by 0 bases and 4 bases, with 10 bases remaining between them. Germline V CDR1 and CDR2: SGHNT, YENEEA. Clinical symptoms, serum thyroxine, TRAb, thyroid ultrasound and orbital computed tomography informed diagnoses.

The chain combines TRBV11-3 with TRBJ2-1, with D unresolved. The sample consisted of blood. This clonotype was obtained from a man younger than 35 with Graves' hyperthyroidism. Here the CDR3 DNA reads TGTGCCAGCAGCTTAGAAAGGGCGCGGTACAATGAGCAGTTCTTC. Amino acid sequence: CASSLERARYNEQFF.